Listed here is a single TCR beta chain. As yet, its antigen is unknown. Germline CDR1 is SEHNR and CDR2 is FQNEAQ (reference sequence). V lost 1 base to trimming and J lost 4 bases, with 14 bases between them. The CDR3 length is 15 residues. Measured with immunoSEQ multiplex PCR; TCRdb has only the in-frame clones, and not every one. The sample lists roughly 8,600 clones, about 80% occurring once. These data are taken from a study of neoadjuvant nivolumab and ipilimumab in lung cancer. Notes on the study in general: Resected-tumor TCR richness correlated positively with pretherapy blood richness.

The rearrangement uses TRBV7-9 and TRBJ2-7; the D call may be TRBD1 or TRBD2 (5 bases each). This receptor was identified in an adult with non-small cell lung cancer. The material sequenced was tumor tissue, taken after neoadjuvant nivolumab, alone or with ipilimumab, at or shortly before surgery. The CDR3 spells CASSLDGGSAYEQYF. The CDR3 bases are TGTGCCAGCAGCTTAGATGGGGGATCAGCTTACGAGCAGTACTTC.